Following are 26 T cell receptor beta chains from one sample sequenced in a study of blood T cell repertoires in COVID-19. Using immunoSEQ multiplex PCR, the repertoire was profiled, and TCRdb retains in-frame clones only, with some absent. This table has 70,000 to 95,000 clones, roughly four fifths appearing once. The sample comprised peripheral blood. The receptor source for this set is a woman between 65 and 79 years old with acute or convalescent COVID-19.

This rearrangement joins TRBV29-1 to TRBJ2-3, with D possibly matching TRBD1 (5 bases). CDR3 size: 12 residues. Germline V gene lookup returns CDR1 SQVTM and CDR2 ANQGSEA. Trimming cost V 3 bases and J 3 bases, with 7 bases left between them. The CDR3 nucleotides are TGCAGCGTTGAGCGGACAACAGATACGCAGTATTTT. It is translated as CSVERTTDTQYF.

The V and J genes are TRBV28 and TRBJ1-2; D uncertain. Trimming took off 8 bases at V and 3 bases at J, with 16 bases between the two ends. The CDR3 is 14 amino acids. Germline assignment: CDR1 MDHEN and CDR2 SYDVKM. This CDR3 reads CASLTLGIYYGYTF. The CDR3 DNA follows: TGTGCCAGCCTCACCCTCGGGATCTACTATGGCTACACCTTC.

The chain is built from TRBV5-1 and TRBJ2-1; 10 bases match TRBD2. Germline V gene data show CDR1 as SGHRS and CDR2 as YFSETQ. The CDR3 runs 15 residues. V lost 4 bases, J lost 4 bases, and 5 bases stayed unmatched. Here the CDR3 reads CASSPGTSAYNEQFF. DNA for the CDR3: TGCGCCAGCAGCCCTGGGACTAGCGCTTACAATGAGCAGTTCTTC.

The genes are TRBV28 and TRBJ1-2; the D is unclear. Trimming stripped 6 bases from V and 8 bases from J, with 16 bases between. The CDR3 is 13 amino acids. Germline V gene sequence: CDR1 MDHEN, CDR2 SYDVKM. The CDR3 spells CASRTSLWRGYTF. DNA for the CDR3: TGTGCCAGCAGAACCTCATTGTGGAGGGGCTACACCTTC.

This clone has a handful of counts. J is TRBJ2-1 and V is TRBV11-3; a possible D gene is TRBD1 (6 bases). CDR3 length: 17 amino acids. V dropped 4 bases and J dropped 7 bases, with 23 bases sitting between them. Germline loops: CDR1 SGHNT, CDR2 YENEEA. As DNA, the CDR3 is TGTGCCAGCAGCTCGTCGTCAGGGGAACCGGGTGTGAATGAGCAGTTCTTC. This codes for CASSSSSGEPGVNEQFF.

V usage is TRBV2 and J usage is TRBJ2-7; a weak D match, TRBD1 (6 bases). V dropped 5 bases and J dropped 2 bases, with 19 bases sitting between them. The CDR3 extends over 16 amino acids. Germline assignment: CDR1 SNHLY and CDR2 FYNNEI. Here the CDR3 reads CASSWPSTGTTYEQYF. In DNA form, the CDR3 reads TGTGCCAGCAGTTGGCCCTCAACCGGGACAACCTACGAGCAGTACTTC.

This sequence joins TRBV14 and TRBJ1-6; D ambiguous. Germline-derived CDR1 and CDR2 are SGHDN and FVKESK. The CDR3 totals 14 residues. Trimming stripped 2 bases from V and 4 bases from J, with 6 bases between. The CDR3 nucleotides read TGTGCCAGCAGCCAACAGTCTTATAATTCACCCCTCCACTTT. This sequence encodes CASSQQSYNSPLHF.

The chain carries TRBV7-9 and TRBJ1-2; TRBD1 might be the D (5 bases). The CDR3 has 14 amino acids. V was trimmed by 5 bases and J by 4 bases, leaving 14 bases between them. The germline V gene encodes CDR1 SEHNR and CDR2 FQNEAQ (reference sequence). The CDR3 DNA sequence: TGTGCCAGCAGCGCCTCCATGGGGGGCTATGGCTACACCTTC. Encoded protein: CASSASMGGYGYTF.

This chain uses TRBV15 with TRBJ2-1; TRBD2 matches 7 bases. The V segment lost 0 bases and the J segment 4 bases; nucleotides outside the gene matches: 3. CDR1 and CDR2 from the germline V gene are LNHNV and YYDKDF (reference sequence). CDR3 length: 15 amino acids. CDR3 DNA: TGTGCCACCAGCAGAGAGAGCGGGGCATACAATGAGCAGTTCTTC. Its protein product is CATSRESGAYNEQFF.

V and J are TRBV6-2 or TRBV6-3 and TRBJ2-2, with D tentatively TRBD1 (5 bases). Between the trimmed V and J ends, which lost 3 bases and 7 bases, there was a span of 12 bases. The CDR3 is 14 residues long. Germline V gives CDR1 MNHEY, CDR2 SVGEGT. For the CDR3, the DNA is TGTGCCAGCAGTTATTCTACAGGCGGCGGGGAGCTGTTTTTT. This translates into CASSYSTGGGELFF.

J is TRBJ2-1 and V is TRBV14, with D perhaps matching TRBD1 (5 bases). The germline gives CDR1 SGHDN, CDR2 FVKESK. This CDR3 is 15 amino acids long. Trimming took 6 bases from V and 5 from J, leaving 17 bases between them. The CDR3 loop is CASRPGRPRDNEQFF. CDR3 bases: TGTGCCAGCAGACCAGGGCGGCCAAGAGACAATGAGCAGTTCTTC.

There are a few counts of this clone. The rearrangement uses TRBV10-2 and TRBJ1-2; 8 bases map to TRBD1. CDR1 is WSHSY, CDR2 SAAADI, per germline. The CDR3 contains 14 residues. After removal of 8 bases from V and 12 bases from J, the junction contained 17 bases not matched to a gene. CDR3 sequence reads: CASARTGGAGGNTF. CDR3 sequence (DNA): TGCGCCAGCGCCAGAACAGGGGGGGCAGGCGGCAACACCTTC.

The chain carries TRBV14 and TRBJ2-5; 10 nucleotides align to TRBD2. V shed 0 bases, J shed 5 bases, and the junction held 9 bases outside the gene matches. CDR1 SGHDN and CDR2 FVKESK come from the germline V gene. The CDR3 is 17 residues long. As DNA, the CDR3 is TGTGCCAGCAGCCAAGATATCAGTCTAGCGGGAGTTGAGACCCAGTACTTC. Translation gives CASSQDISLAGVETQYF.

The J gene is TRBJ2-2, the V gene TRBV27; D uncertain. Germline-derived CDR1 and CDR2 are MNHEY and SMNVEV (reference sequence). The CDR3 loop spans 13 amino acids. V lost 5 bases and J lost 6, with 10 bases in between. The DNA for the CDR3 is TGTGCCAGCAGTCTAAATTATGCCGGGGAGCTGTTTTTT. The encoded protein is CASSLNYAGELFF.

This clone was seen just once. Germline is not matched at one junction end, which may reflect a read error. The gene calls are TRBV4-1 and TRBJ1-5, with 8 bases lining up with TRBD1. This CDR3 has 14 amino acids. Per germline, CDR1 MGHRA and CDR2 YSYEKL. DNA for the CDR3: TGCGCCAGCAGCGAAGACAGGGGAAATCAGCCCCAGCATTTT. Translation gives CASSEDRGNQPQHF.

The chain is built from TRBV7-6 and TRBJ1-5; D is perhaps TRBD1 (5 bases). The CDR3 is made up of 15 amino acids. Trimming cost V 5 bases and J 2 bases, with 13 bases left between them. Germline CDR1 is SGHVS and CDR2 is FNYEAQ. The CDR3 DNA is TGTGCCAGCAGCAAGGGCAGGGTTGGCAATCAGCCCCAGCATTTT. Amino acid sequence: CASSKGRVGNQPQHF.

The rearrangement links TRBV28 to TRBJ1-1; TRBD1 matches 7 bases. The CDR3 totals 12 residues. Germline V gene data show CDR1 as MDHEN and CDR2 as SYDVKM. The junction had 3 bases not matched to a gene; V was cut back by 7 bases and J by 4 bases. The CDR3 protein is CASIRGLTEAFF. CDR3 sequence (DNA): TGTGCCAGCATAAGGGGGCTCACTGAAGCTTTCTTT. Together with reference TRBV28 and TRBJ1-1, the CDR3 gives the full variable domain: DVKVTQSSRYLVKRTGEKVFLECVQDMDHENMFWYRQDPGLGLRLIYFSYDVKMKEKGDIPEGYSVSREKKERFSLILESASTNQTSMYLCASIRGLTEAFFGQGTRLTVV.

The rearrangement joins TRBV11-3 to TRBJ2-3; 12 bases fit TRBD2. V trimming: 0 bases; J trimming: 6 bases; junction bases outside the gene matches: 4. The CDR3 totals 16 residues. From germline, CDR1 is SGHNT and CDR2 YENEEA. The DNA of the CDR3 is TGTGCCAGCAGCTTAGAACTAGCGGGAGGAACGGATACGCAGTATTTT. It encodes CASSLELAGGTDTQYF.

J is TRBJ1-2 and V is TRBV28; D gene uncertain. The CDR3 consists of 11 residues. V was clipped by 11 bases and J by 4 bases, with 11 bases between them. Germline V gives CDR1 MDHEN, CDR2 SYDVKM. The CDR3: CALGSAYGYTF. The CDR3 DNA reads TGTGCCCTCGGGAGTGCCTATGGCTACACCTTC.

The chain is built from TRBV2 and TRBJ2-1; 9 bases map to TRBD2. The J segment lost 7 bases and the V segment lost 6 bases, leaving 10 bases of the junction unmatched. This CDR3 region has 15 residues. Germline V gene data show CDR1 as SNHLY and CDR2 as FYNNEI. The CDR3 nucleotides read TGTGCCAGCAGCCCGGGACTAGCCTTAAGGAATGAGCAGTTCTTC. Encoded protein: CASSPGLALRNEQFF.

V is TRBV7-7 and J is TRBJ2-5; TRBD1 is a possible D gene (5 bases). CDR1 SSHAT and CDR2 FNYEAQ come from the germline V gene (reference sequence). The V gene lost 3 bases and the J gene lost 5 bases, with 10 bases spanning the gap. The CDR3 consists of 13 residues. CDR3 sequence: CASSFDSRETQYF. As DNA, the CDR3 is TGTGCCAGCAGCTTTGACAGTCGGGAGACCCAGTACTTC.

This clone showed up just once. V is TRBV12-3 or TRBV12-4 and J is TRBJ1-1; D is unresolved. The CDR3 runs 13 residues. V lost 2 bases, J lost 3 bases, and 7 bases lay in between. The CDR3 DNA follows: TGTGCCAGCAGTTTATACGGGGACACTGAAGCTTTCTTT. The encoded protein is CASSLYGDTEAFF.

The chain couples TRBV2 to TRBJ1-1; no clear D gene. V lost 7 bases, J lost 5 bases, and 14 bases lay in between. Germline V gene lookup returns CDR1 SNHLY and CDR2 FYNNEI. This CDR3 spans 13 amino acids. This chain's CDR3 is CASKASGPTEAFF. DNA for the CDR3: TGTGCCAGCAAGGCTTCAGGTCCAACTGAAGCTTTCTTT. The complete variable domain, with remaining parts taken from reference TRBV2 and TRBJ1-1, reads EPEVTQTPSHQVTQMGQEVILRCVPISNHLYFYWYRQILGQKVEFLVSFYNNEISEKSEIFDDQFSVERPDGSNFTLKIRSTKLEDSAMYFCASKASGPTEAFFGQGTRLTVV.

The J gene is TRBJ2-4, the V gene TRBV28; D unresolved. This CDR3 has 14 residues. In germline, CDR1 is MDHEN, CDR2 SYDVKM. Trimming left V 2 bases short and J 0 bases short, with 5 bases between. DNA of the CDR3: TGTGCCAGCAGTTTACCTGTAGCCAAAAACATTCAGTACTTC. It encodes CASSLPVAKNIQYF. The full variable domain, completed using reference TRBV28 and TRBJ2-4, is DVKVTQSSRYLVKRTGEKVFLECVQDMDHENMFWYRQDPGLGLRLIYFSYDVKMKEKGDIPEGYSVSREKKERFSLILESASTNQTSMYLCASSLPVAKNIQYFGAGTRLSVL.

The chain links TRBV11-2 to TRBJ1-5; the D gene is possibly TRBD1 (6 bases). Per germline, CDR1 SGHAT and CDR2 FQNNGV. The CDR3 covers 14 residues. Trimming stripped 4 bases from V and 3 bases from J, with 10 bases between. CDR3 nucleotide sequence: TGTGCCAGCAGCTCAACAGGGAACAATCAGCCCCAGCATTTT. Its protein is CASSSTGNNQPQHF.

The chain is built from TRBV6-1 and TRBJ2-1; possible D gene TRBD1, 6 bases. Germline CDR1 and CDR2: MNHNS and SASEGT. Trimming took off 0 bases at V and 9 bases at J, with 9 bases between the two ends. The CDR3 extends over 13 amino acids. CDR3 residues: CASSEARGGEQFF. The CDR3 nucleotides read TGTGCCAGCAGTGAAGCGCGAGGGGGTGAGCAGTTCTTC.